These 11 T cell receptor beta chains came from one sample sequenced in a study of regulatory T cells in long-lasting Graves disease. Building the TCR beta libraries relied on iRepertoire HTBI primers, and CDR3 regions underwent Arm-PCR. One entry per CDR3 protein, called by TCRdb with MiXCR from the multiplex PCR reads. Among 400,000 to 600,000 distinct CDR3 sequences, under 25% were seen once, and the ten largest hold 6.5% to 9%. Stated time point: persistent/refractory GD, antithyroid drugs over 5 years with positive TRAb. PBMC-extracted RNA yielded the TCR library. Source: peripheral blood mononuclear cells (PBMCs), taken when the disease was refractory, from a patient treated with antithyroid drugs. Receptors were obtained from a female donor with Graves disease.

This clonotype has a count of ten or more. The V gene is TRBV6-2 or TRBV6-3, the J gene TRBJ1-5; tentatively, D is TRBD1 (6 bases). Per the germline V gene, CDR1 is MNHEY and CDR2 is SVGEGT. V was pared by 0 bases and J by 7 bases, with 10 bases between. CDR3 size: 14 residues. Here the CDR3 DNA reads TGTGCCAGCAGTTACTCGGGGGGCCCCCAGCCCCAGCATTTT. As protein: CASSYSGGPQPQHF.

This clonotype has just a few counts. This chain uses TRBV5-5 with TRBJ1-6, with 8 bases lining up with TRBD1. V was clipped by 1 base and J by 7 bases; unmatched bases: 7. Germline values: CDR1 SGHKS, CDR2 YYEKEE (reference sequence). CDR3 length equals 16 residues. DNA for the CDR3: TGTGCCAGCAGCTTGCTGCCAGGGGGCCTGAATTCACCCCTCCACTTT. The encoded protein is CASSLLPGGLNSPLHF.

This chain joins TRBV3-1 and TRBJ1-3; 10 nucleotides align to TRBD1. Germline V gene sequence: CDR1 LGHDT, CDR2 YNNKEL (reference sequence). The trim removed 2 bases at V and 2 bases at J, leaving 3 bases unmatched. CDR3 length: 16 amino acids. In DNA, the CDR3 is TGTGCCAGCAGCCAAATGACAGGGGGCCCTGGAAACACCATATATTTT. Protein sequence: CASSQMTGGPGNTIYF.

At least ten counts were recorded for this clonotype. The V gene is TRBV10-3, the J gene TRBJ1-1; D not certain. Germline V gene sequence: CDR1 ENHRY, CDR2 SYGVKD. Trimming removed 7 bases from V and 3 bases from J, with 18 bases in between. This CDR3 is 15 amino acids long. CDR3 bases: TGTGCCATCATTGCGCAACTGCTTAGGGACACTGAAGCTTTCTTT. Translation: CAIIAQLLRDTEAFF.

The CDR3 reads CASGLLTGQGNTEAFF. CDR3 nucleotides: TGCGCCAGCGGACTGTTGACGGGACAGGGGAACACTGAAGCTTTCTTT. The chain joins TRBV5-1 to TRBJ1-1; 9 bases are shared with TRBD1. CDR1 and CDR2 from the germline V gene are SGHRS and YFSETQ. The ends lost 7 bases at V and 1 base at J; junction bases unmatched: 11. The CDR3 extends over 16 amino acids.

This clonotype was detected many times. The V and J genes are TRBV20-1 and TRBJ1-2; possibly TRBD1 for D (6 bases). Germline CDR1 DFQATT, CDR2 SNEGSKA (reference sequence). Trimming left V 3 bases short and J 2 bases short, with 10 bases between. The CDR3 covers 13 residues. CDR3 sequence reads: CSASLTGNYGYTF. The DNA of the CDR3 is TGCAGTGCTAGTTTGACAGGCAACTATGGCTACACCTTC.

As DNA, the CDR3 is TGCGCCAGCAGCCACCAGGACCGCGGGACTTTATACAATGAGCAGTTCTTC. Its translation is CASSHQDRGTLYNEQFF. The rearrangement joins TRBV4-3 to TRBJ2-1; weak D call: TRBD2 (6 bases). Germline CDR1 and CDR2: LGHNA and YSLEER. V was clipped by 3 bases and J by 4 bases, with 19 bases between them. The CDR3 runs 17 residues.

In this sample, this clonotype turned up many times. This rearrangement joins TRBV6-1 to TRBJ2-4; unclear D gene. CDR3 length: 15 amino acids. V was clipped by 6 bases and J by 1 base, with 13 bases between them. Looked up from germline, CDR1 is MNHNS and CDR2 is SASEGT. The CDR3 coding sequence is TGTGCCAGCAGCCCCACTTTGCGCGCCAAAAACATTCAGTACTTC. It translates to CASSPTLRAKNIQYF.

At least ten counts were recorded for this clonotype. The chain employs TRBV6-5 and TRBJ1-5, with TRBD1 as a possible D gene (6 bases). The CDR3 runs to 16 residues. With 0 bases removed from V and 7 bases from J, the gap between germline ends came to 16 bases. Germline lookup yields CDR1 MNHEY and CDR2 SVGAGI. DNA of the CDR3: TGTGCCAGCAGTTACTCGCGAGGCCAGGGGAACCAGCCCCAGCATTTT. Residues: CASSYSRGQGNQPQHF.

This clonotype has at least ten counts. The chain has TRBV28 and TRBJ2-5; D call uncertain. Germline lookup yields CDR1 MDHEN and CDR2 SYDVKM. There are 12 residues in the CDR3. V gave up 6 bases and J gave up 1 base, with 6 bases separating them. The CDR3 bases are TGTGCCAGCAGGACGCCCCAAGAGACCCAGTACTTC. Translated: CASRTPQETQYF.

The J gene is TRBJ2-5, the V gene TRBV9, with D unresolved. Trimming shortened V by 4 bases and J by 1 base, and 17 bases separated the two germline ends. Germline V gives CDR1 SGDLS, CDR2 YYNGEE. The CDR3 has 16 amino acids. The CDR3 sequence: CASSSQSNGPQETQYF. CDR3 sequence (DNA): TGTGCCAGCAGCTCCCAGAGCAACGGCCCCCAAGAGACCCAGTACTTC.